This T cell receptor (beta chain) was recorded in a study of T cell responses to AZD1222 COVID-19 vaccine. Looking at the study overall: Second-dose intervals of approximately 4 or approximately 12 weeks were pooled. Regarding the study as a whole: Dominant at 160-218 and 743-854, vaccine-associated CD4 TCRs also spanned spike. Clonal diversity may have been underestimated, and the donors were mostly white British, with more females than males. Targets within unmutated variant regions were reportedly found for nearly half of spike-specific TCRs.

The CDR3 sequence is 10 residues long. Looked up from germline, CDR1 is MNHGY and CDR2 is SVAAGI. V lost 10 bases and J 4 bases, leaving 7 bases between the germline ends. Sequenced by immunoSEQ multiplex PCR; TCRdb stores in-frame clones only, minus some. The sample gives under 200,000 clones, roughly 92% of which show up once; about 1.6% is in the top ten. Concerning this clone: Antigen unknown.

The chain combines TRBV6-9 with TRBJ2-5, with no clear D. The sequence derives from an adult in good health. Here the sequenced sample was peripheral blood, taken on day 0 of AZD1222 vaccination. Here the CDR3 DNA reads TGTGCCACCTCTGGAGAGACCCAGTACTTC. Residues: CATSGETQYF.